The 21 T cell receptor beta chains given below trace back to one sample, sequenced in a study of blood T cell repertoires in COVID-19. TCRdb's table, derived via immunoSEQ multiplex PCR, lists solely in-frame clones and lacks some. Here the sample spans more than 200,000 clones, around 88% being singletons. Material for sequencing was peripheral blood. These receptor sequences come from a man aged 25-40 years with active or convalescent COVID-19.

This clone was counted a single time. Other DNA sequences from this sample encode an identical CDR3 as well. This rearrangement joins TRBV19 to TRBJ1-1; D not certain. The V end lost 5 bases, the J end lost 2 bases, and 9 bases lay between the germline ends. Germline CDR1 reads LNHDA; CDR2 reads SQIVND (reference sequence). There are 13 residues in the CDR3. As DNA, the CDR3 is TGTGCCAGTAGTCCGGGGTTAAACACTGAAGCTTTCTTT. Translated: CASSPGLNTEAFF.

This clone was seen more than once but under ten times. The chain links TRBV12-3 or TRBV12-4 to TRBJ1-4; D may be TRBD1 (5 bases). V lost 6 bases and J 8 bases, leaving 13 bases between the germline ends. The CDR3 consists of 13 residues. The DNA for the CDR3 is TGTGCCAGCAGATGGGGGGTAGAGGAAAAACTGTTTTTT. This sequence encodes CASRWGVEEKLFF.

The chain carries TRBV4-1 and TRBJ2-5; 9 bases agree with TRBD1. The CDR3 extends over 14 amino acids. Trimming cost V 4 bases and J 4 bases; bases outside gene matches: 4. Germline V lookup: CDR1 MGHRA, CDR2 YSYEKL. The CDR3 protein is CASSPGDRVETQYF. The CDR3 DNA is TGCGCCAGCAGCCCGGGGGACAGGGTAGAGACCCAGTACTTC.

The chain is built from TRBV12-3 or TRBV12-4 and TRBJ1-1; TRBD1 matches at 7 bases. The CDR3 length is 12 residues. The trim removed 4 bases at V and 11 bases at J, leaving 7 bases unmatched. The CDR3 bases are TGTGCCAGCAGTTCAAACGACAGGGATGCTTTCTTT. It specifies CASSSNDRDAFF.

The chain couples TRBV6-6 to TRBJ1-2; 9 bases are a match to TRBD1. The CDR3 length is 13 residues. V was pared by 4 bases and J by 5 bases, with 2 bases of the junction left unmatched. Germline lookup yields CDR1 MNHNY and CDR2 SVGAGI (reference sequence). DNA of the CDR3: TGTGCCAGCAGTTCGGGACAGGGATATGGCTACACCTTC. Its protein is CASSSGQGYGYTF.

The gene calls are TRBV5-1 and TRBJ2-2; TRBD1 agrees at 10 bases. The CDR3 loop spans 16 amino acids. V shed 4 bases and J 0 bases; nucleotides not matched to a gene: 3. Germline V gene lookup returns CDR1 SGHRS and CDR2 YFSETQ. In DNA form, the CDR3 reads TGCGCCAGCAGCGCCGGGACAGGGGCGAACACCGGGGAGCTGTTTTTT. Amino acids: CASSAGTGANTGELFF.

CDR3 protein: CSASPISYEQYF. CDR3 coding DNA: TGCAGTGCCAGTCCTATCTCCTACGAGCAGTACTTC. The J gene is TRBJ2-7, the V gene TRBV20-1; no clear D. The CDR3 has 12 amino acids. Germline V lookup: CDR1 DFQATT, CDR2 SNEGSKA (reference sequence). V dropped 6 bases and J dropped 0 bases, with 9 bases sitting between them.

The chain is built from TRBV18 and TRBJ2-7; D remains unclear. This CDR3 spans 14 amino acids. V shed 5 bases and J shed 0 bases, with 11 bases lying between them. Germline V gene lookup returns CDR1 KGHSH and CDR2 LQKENI. CDR3 region: CASSAVVSSYEQYF. The CDR3 DNA reads as TGTGCCAGCTCAGCTGTAGTGAGCTCCTACGAGCAGTACTTC.

The chain combines TRBV4-3 with TRBJ2-2; 8 nucleotides match TRBD1. The junction had 10 bases not matched to a gene; V was cut back by 1 base and J by 3 bases. The CDR3 extends over 18 amino acids. Germline V gene sequence: CDR1 LGHNA, CDR2 YSLEER. For the CDR3, the DNA is TGCGCCAGCAGCCAAGCCCCAGACAGGGGACGGGACACCGGGGAGCTGTTTTTT. As protein: CASSQAPDRGRDTGELFF.

This clone was counted between two and nine times. The chain uses TRBV7-9 and TRBJ2-5; D not resolved. This CDR3 has 13 amino acids. CDR1 is SEHNR, CDR2 FQNEAQ, per germline (reference sequence). V gave up 5 bases and J gave up 5 bases, with 12 bases separating them. The CDR3 region is CASSVGARETQYF. The CDR3 coding sequence is TGTGCCAGCAGCGTAGGAGCGAGGGAGACCCAGTACTTC.

The table lists this clone with a count of one. The chain uses TRBV9 and TRBJ1-6; 8 bases match TRBD1. The ends lost 3 bases at V and 7 bases at J; junction bases unmatched: 9. CDR1 is SGDLS and CDR2 is YYNGEE in the germline V gene. The CDR3 length is 16 residues. CDR3 residues: CASSDSRGPGNSPLHF. The DNA for the CDR3 is TGTGCCAGCAGCGATAGCAGGGGGCCAGGGAATTCACCCCTCCACTTT. The whole variable domain, filled in from reference TRBV9 and TRBJ1-6, reads DSGVTQTPKHLITATGQRVTLRCSPRSGDLSVYWYQQSLDQGLQFLIQYYNGEERAKGNILERFSAQQFPDLHSELNLSSLELGDSALYFCASSDSRGPGNSPLHFGNGTRLTVT.

The rearrangement uses TRBV30 and TRBJ2-2; 10 bases are a match to TRBD1. The germline CDR1 and CDR2 sequences are GTSNPN and SVGIG (reference sequence). The CDR3 runs to 14 residues. V lost 4 bases, J lost 7 bases, and 6 bases stayed unmatched. The CDR3 nucleotides are TGTGCCTGGACAGACAGGGGGCTACTCGGGGAGCTGTTTTTT. This gives the protein CAWTDRGLLGELFF.

This chain connects TRBV30 to TRBJ1-2; no clear D gene. The CDR3 spans 14 residues. V shed 0 bases and J shed 2 bases, with 10 bases lying between them. Germline lookup yields CDR1 GTSNPN and CDR2 SVGIG (reference sequence). CDR3 protein: CAWSVPAVNYGYTF. The CDR3, as DNA: TGTGCCTGGAGTGTACCTGCAGTGAACTATGGCTACACCTTC.

In DNA, the CDR3 is TGCGCCAGCAGCTTGGAAGGTAGGAGTTGGTCGGAGACCCAGTACTTC. Translating it yields CASSLEGRSWSETQYF. The chain recombines TRBV5-1 with TRBJ2-5; D gene ambiguous. Germline V CDR1 and CDR2: SGHRS, YFSETQ. CDR3 length equals 16 residues. V was shortened by 0 bases and J by 5 bases, with 17 bases between the two germline ends.

The rearrangement links TRBV30 to TRBJ1-3; possibly TRBD1 for D (5 bases). Germline CDR1 reads GTSNPN; CDR2 reads SVGIG (reference sequence). The CDR3 runs to 12 residues. V was trimmed by 7 bases and J by 4 bases, leaving 11 bases between them. CDR3 DNA: TGTGCCTTAGGGGTTGTCGGAAACACCATATATTTT. Protein: CALGVVGNTIYF.

This clone was seen just once. This chain uses TRBV12-3 or TRBV12-4 with TRBJ2-1; D gene ambiguous. CDR3 size: 13 residues. Between the trimmed V and J ends, which lost 6 bases and 7 bases, there was a span of 13 bases. CDR3 nucleotide sequence: TGTGCCAGCAGACCGAGCACGAGAAATGAGCAGTTCTTC. Translation: CASRPSTRNEQFF.

V and J are TRBV5-1 and TRBJ1-2; 9 positions agree with TRBD1. V trimming: 2 bases; J trimming: 5 bases; junction bases outside the gene matches: 10. CDR3 size: 16 residues. Germline V gives CDR1 SGHRS, CDR2 YFSETQ. CDR3 amino acids: CASSLDAGGQGYGYTF. DNA for the CDR3: TGCGCCAGCAGCTTAGACGCGGGCGGACAGGGGTATGGCTACACCTTC.

V is TRBV7-2 and J is TRBJ2-2, with TRBD1 matching over 7 bases. V lost 4 bases, J lost 6 bases, and 11 bases stayed unmatched. The CDR3 length is 16 residues. CDR1 and CDR2 from the germline V gene are SGHTA and FQGNSA. In nucleotides, the CDR3 is TGTGCCAGCAGCTCCATCATAGGACAGGCGGCCGGGGAGCTGTTTTTT. It specifies CASSSIIGQAAGELFF.

This sequence joins TRBV15 and TRBJ1-2; D might be TRBD1 (5 bases). Deletions cut 1 base from V and 1 base from J, with 19 bases between. CDR3 length equals 18 residues. Germline-derived CDR1 and CDR2 are LNHNV and YYDKDF (reference sequence). This CDR3 reads CATSRGVVTGLFNYGYTF. CDR3 DNA: TGTGCCACCAGCAGAGGAGTGGTTACAGGCCTATTTAACTATGGCTACACCTTC.

This chain's CDR3 is CASSQKAGAPGDEQFF. CDR3 nucleotides: TGTGCCAGCAGCCAAAAAGCGGGGGCCCCTGGGGATGAGCAGTTCTTC. The rearrangement links TRBV14 to TRBJ2-1; 8 nucleotides agree with TRBD2. Looked up from germline, CDR1 is SGHDN and CDR2 is FVKESK. The CDR3 loop spans 16 amino acids. V was clipped by 2 bases and J by 8 bases; unmatched bases: 11.

A single count supports this clone. The gene calls are TRBV15 and TRBJ2-6; D not resolved. The CDR3 consists of 16 residues. The V end was cut by 0 bases, the J end by 4 bases, with 10 bases between. CDR1 is LNHNV, CDR2 YYDKDF, per germline (reference sequence). This CDR3 reads CATSRDPGAGANVLTF. Written as DNA, the CDR3 is TGTGCCACCAGCAGAGATCCCGGTGCCGGGGCCAACGTCCTGACTTTC.